This T cell receptor (beta chain) was sequenced for a study of graft-versus-host responses after intestinal transplantation. Clones were read by immunoSEQ multiplex PCR, and TCRdb kept only the in-frame ones, dropping some. The table has roughly 23,000 clones, about 80% seen once; the top ten hold 3%. Lymphocytes from graft epithelium and lamina propria were isolated. CDR1 is SGHAT, CDR2 FQDESV, per germline (reference sequence). V was cut by 3 bases and J by 1 base, with 9 bases left in between. This CDR3 spans 14 amino acids. There are a few counts of this clone. The V call is TRBV11-1, the J call TRBJ1-1; D possibly corresponds to TRBD1 (6 bases). The receptor comes from a human patient who received an intestinal transplant, so some T cells may come from the graft donor. The sequencing used ileum tissue, collected 12 days after intestinal transplant. CDR3 sequence (DNA): TGTGCCAGCAGCTTCGGCAGGGGGAACACTGAAGCTTTCTTT. Protein: CASSFGRGNTEAFF.